These 20 T cell receptor beta chains were all obtained from the same sample, sequenced in a study of blood T cell repertoires in COVID-19. Only in-frame clones appear in the TCRdb table, and some are missing; sequencing was by immunoSEQ multiplex PCR. The repertoire holds around 200,000 clones, with 85% to 90% as singletons. Specimen: peripheral blood. All receptors come from a man younger than 30 with active or convalescent COVID-19.

CDR3 region: CASMGGLDGYTF. CDR3 bases: TGTGCCAGCATGGGGGGGCTTGACGGCTACACCTTC. This chain joins TRBV7-9 and TRBJ1-2, with a tentative D call TRBD1 (6 bases). The V end was cut by 7 bases, the J end by 8 bases, with 14 bases between. This CDR3 has 12 amino acids. Germline V gene sequence: CDR1 SEHNR, CDR2 FQNEAQ (reference sequence). Combining the CDR3 with reference TRBV7-9 and TRBJ1-2 gives the whole variable domain DTGVSQNPRHKITKRGQNVTFRCDPISEHNRLYWYRQTLGQGPEFLTYFQNEAQLEKSRLLSDRFSAERPKGSFSTLEIQRTEQGDSAMYLCASMGGLDGYTFGSGTRLTVV.

V gene TRBV10-1 combines with J gene TRBJ1-4; D gene uncertain. The CDR3 covers 14 residues. Germline V gene lookup returns CDR1 WNHNN and CDR2 SYGVQD (reference sequence). The V end was cut by 3 bases, the J end by 2 bases, with 7 bases between. CDR3 sequence: CASSDDQTNEKLFF. CDR3 in DNA: TGCGCCAGCAGTGACGATCAGACTAATGAAAAACTGTTTTTT.

The chain combines TRBV6-1 with TRBJ2-5; TRBD1 aligns across 11 bases. J gave up 4 bases and V 3 bases, and 7 bases lay outside the gene matches. The germline V gene has CDR1 MNHNS and CDR2 SASEGT. The length of the CDR3 is 16 residues. CDR3 nucleotides: TGTGCCAGCAGTGAGCACCACGGGACAGGGGGAGAGACCCAGTACTTC. Encoded protein: CASSEHHGTGGETQYF.

The V and J genes are TRBV6-5 and TRBJ1-1; 10 bases line up with TRBD1. CDR1 and CDR2 from the germline V gene are MNHEY and SVGAGI. Trimming removed 10 bases from V and 3 bases from J; junction bases left unmatched: 5. The CDR3 is 13 residues long. The CDR3, as DNA: TGTGCCATACGACAGGGGGCTCACACTGAAGCTTTCTTT. Translated, it gives CAIRQGAHTEAFF.

The chain combines TRBV4-1 with TRBJ1-1; 7 nucleotides line up with TRBD1. Germline trimming cut 0 bases from V and 2 bases from J; bases unmatched to any gene: 6. The CDR3 spans 16 residues. The germline CDR1 and CDR2 sequences are MGHRA and YSYEKL. The CDR3 bases are TGCGCCAGCAGCCAAGATCCCGGGACAGTTAACACTGAAGCTTTCTTT. Protein: CASSQDPGTVNTEAFF.

The chain has TRBV27 and TRBJ1-6; TRBD1 might be the D (5 bases). Germline-derived CDR1 and CDR2 are MNHEY and SMNVEV (reference sequence). The CDR3 covers 13 residues. The V end lost 0 bases, the J end lost 8 bases, and 5 bases lay between the germline ends. The CDR3: CASSLSRDSPLHF. DNA for the CDR3: TGTGCCAGCAGTTTATCCAGGGATTCACCCCTCCACTTT.

This clone has only one observation. This chain connects TRBV7-3 to TRBJ2-1, with D tentatively TRBD2 (6 bases). Trimming pared 1 base from V and 0 bases from J, leaving 7 bases between. The CDR3 is 15 amino acids. CDR1 is SGHTA and CDR2 is FQGTGA in the germline V gene. Here the CDR3 reads CASSLSSGSYNEQFF. As DNA, the CDR3 is TGTGCCAGCAGCTTAAGTAGCGGCTCCTACAATGAGCAGTTCTTC.

The chain joins TRBV6-2 or TRBV6-3 to TRBJ2-7; D possibly corresponds to TRBD2 (5 bases). The CDR3 is 15 residues long. The germline V gene has CDR1 MNHEY and CDR2 SVGEGT. Deletions cut 4 bases from V and 6 bases from J, with 19 bases between. The CDR3 nucleotides are TGTGCCAGCAGTTTAATACCGGGGATCGGGGTCGAGCAGTACTTC. It codes for CASSLIPGIGVEQYF.

The genes are TRBV7-2 and TRBJ1-2; no definite D call. The CDR3 spans 14 residues. Germline-derived CDR1 and CDR2 are SGHTA and FQGNSA. Trimming removed 0 bases at V and 7 bases at J, with 12 bases between. DNA for the CDR3: TGTGCCAGCAGCTTAGCGGAGACTGGAGTTGGCTACACCTTC. Translation: CASSLAETGVGYTF.

In DNA form, the CDR3 reads TGTGCCAGCAGCTTCCACGGGAACGAGGGAGATGAGCAGTTCTTC. Translating gives CASSFHGNEGDEQFF. The V call is TRBV5-5, the J call TRBJ2-1, with a possible D match to TRBD2 (5 bases). The V end was cut by 2 bases, the J end by 8 bases, with 17 bases between. The V gene's germline CDR1 is SGHKS and CDR2 YYEKEE (reference sequence). CDR3 size: 15 residues.

The V gene is TRBV27, the J gene TRBJ2-3, with D tentatively TRBD1 (5 bases). V lost 5 bases to trimming and J lost 4 bases, with 22 bases between them. Per the germline V gene, CDR1 is MNHEY and CDR2 is SMNVEV (reference sequence). The CDR3 has 17 amino acids. CDR3 amino acids: CASSLPPIGVHPDTQYF. The CDR3 coding sequence is TGTGCCAGCAGTCTTCCCCCGATAGGGGTGCACCCAGATACGCAGTATTTT.

This clone was counted only a few times. The rearrangement joins TRBV7-2 to TRBJ2-3, with D possibly matching TRBD2 (6 bases). Per germline, CDR1 SGHTA and CDR2 FQGNSA. With 8 bases removed from V and 6 bases from J, the gap between germline ends came to 9 bases. The CDR3 runs 11 residues. The CDR3 nucleotides are TGTGCCAGCCGGAGGGGCGATACGCAGTATTTT. Residues: CASRRGDTQYF.

The V and J genes are TRBV21-1 and TRBJ2-7; TRBD2 is the table's D call, not checked against the DNA. TRBV21-1 is noted as a pseudogene. This CDR3 contains 15 residues. CDR3 protein: CASSKAPTCSYEQYF. The CDR3 coding sequence is TGTGCCAGCAGCAAAGCTCCGACTTGCTCCTACGAGCAGTACTTC.

The J gene is TRBJ2-7, the V gene TRBV7-2; 8 bases fit TRBD2. The V gene end was trimmed by 1 base and the J gene end by 3 bases; junction bases not matched to a gene: 11. The CDR3 totals 17 residues. Per the germline V gene, CDR1 is SGHTA and CDR2 is FQGNSA. CDR3 amino acids: CASSLGQAGLGDYEQYF. CDR3 bases: TGTGCCAGCAGCTTAGGCCAGGCGGGACTAGGGGACTACGAGCAGTACTTC.

The chain couples TRBV19 to TRBJ1-4, with D maybe TRBD1 (6 bases). There are 14 residues in the CDR3. Between the trimmed V and J ends, which lost 2 bases and 7 bases, there was a span of 11 bases. CDR1 is LNHDA and CDR2 is SQIVND in the germline V gene (reference sequence). Here the CDR3 DNA reads TGTGCCAGTAGTATAACAGGGTGGAGTGAAAAACTGTTTTTT. Translated, it gives CASSITGWSEKLFF.

V and J are TRBV18 and TRBJ2-7, with 8 bases that match TRBD2. Losses at the gene ends were 1 base for V and 5 bases for J; bases not matched to a gene: 7. The CDR3 covers 15 residues. Germline V gene lookup returns CDR1 KGHSH and CDR2 LQKENI. The CDR3 DNA reads as TGTGCCAGCTCACCACAACGCGGGGGGAAGGACGAGCAGTACTTC. The encoded protein is CASSPQRGGKDEQYF.

The genes are TRBV7-9 and TRBJ2-1; 8 bases match TRBD2. This CDR3 is built from 15 residues. J was trimmed by 4 bases and V by 1 base; bases with no gene match: 3. Germline values: CDR1 SEHNR, CDR2 FQNEAQ (reference sequence). As DNA, the CDR3 is TGTGCCAGCAGCTTAGTGATAGCGGGGTACAATGAGCAGTTCTTC. It yields the protein CASSLVIAGYNEQFF.

This rearrangement joins TRBV9 to TRBJ2-5, with D possibly matching TRBD1 (5 bases). CDR3 length equals 15 residues. Germline V gives CDR1 SGDLS, CDR2 YYNGEE. Trimming took 0 bases from V and 4 from J, leaving 13 bases between them. The CDR3 coding sequence is TGTGCCAGCAGCGTAGGTGGGGCAGGTCGAGAGACCCAGTACTTC. As protein: CASSVGGAGRETQYF. The variable domain in full, with the rest retrieved from reference TRBV9 and TRBJ2-5, is DSGVTQTPKHLITATGQRVTLRCSPRSGDLSVYWYQQSLDQGLQFLIQYYNGEERAKGNILERFSAQQFPDLHSELNLSSLELGDSALYFCASSVGGAGRETQYFGPGTRLLVL.

The chain carries TRBV21-1 and TRBJ1-2; the D segment call TRBD1 is taken from the table without a DNA check. TRBV21-1 counts as a pseudogene. This CDR3 region has 14 residues. For the CDR3, the DNA is TGTGCCAGCAGCATGGGACAGGGAGCCTATGGCTACACCTTC. It yields the protein CASSMGQGAYGYTF.

The CDR3 coding sequence is TGTGCCAGCAGGCTAGGGAGCGGAAACACCATATATTTT. Protein: CASRLGSGNTIYF. The chain links TRBV7-9 to TRBJ1-3; no definite D call. CDR1 is SEHNR, CDR2 FQNEAQ, per germline (reference sequence). Trimming pared 6 bases from V and 4 bases from J, leaving 10 bases between. The CDR3 runs to 13 residues.